This entry features one TCR beta chain sequence. Its specificity is not known. The entry originates in a study of cytomegalovirus exposure and HLA in healthy donors. The CDR3 is 15 amino acids. Germline assignment: CDR1 SGHDT and CDR2 YYEEEE. The V gene end was trimmed by 3 bases and the J gene end by 10 bases; junction bases not matched to a gene: 9. It was with 60 Vbeta and 13 Jbeta primers that the PCR ran. The repertoire was sequenced with immunoSEQ multiplex PCR; TCRdb's copy has only in-frame clones and lacks some. The data contain about 170,000 clones, around four fifths of them singletons. General study points: When a later analysis was performed, an Asian-associated ancestry cluster reportedly had fewer N-insertions than the approximately 700-donor mean.

The genes are TRBV5-6 and TRBJ1-6; TRBD1 matches 8 bases. The receptor's source is a boy aged 2-9 years in good health and CMV-seronegative. The sample consisted of PBMCs. The chain's CDR3 is CASSSGQGKGSPLHF. In nucleotides, the CDR3 is TGTGCCAGCAGCTCCGGACAGGGAAAGGGATCACCCCTCCACTTT.